This passage covers 8 T cell receptor beta chains from one sample sequenced in a study of blood T cell repertoires in COVID-19. The protocol was immunoSEQ multiplex PCR, while the TCRdb copy is restricted to in-frame clones and leaves out a portion. Of some 130,000 clones in the sample, around four fifths were seen once. Sequenced input: peripheral blood. The receptors originated from a man aged 35-49 years with active or convalescent COVID-19.

The CDR3 DNA follows: TGTGCCAGCAGCTCAGATCGACATCCCAATCAGCCCCAGCATTTT. Translating gives CASSSDRHPNQPQHF. The V gene is TRBV5-5, the J gene TRBJ1-5; D ambiguous. This CDR3 is built from 15 residues. Germline V CDR1 and CDR2: SGHKS, YYEKEE (reference sequence). V was clipped by 3 bases and J by 3 bases, with 13 bases between them.

This clone was seen more than once but under ten times. This chain joins TRBV7-9 and TRBJ1-6; D perhaps matches TRBD1 (6 bases). Trimming left V 2 bases short and J 13 bases short, with 18 bases between. CDR3 length: 15 amino acids. Germline V lookup: CDR1 SEHNR, CDR2 FQNEAQ (reference sequence). CDR3 sequence reads: CASSLKGDGPFPLHF. CDR3 sequence (DNA): TGTGCCAGCAGCTTAAAGGGGGACGGACCCTTTCCCCTCCACTTT.

Only a few counts were recorded for this clone. The chain employs TRBV3-1 (or the pseudogene TRBV3-2) and TRBJ2-1; the D gene is possibly TRBD2 (5 bases). Germline CDR1 reads LGHDT; CDR2 reads YNNKEL (reference sequence). CDR3 length equals 13 residues. Trimming took 5 bases from V and 1 from J, leaving 6 bases between them. For the CDR3, the DNA is TGTGCCAGCAGCACGGGGTCCTACAATGAGCAGTTCTTC. This codes for CASSTGSYNEQFF.

The gene calls are TRBV18 and TRBJ2-1, with D hard to call. Per the germline V gene, CDR1 is KGHSH and CDR2 is LQKENI. Trimming left V 2 bases short and J 1 base short, with 9 bases between. There are 15 residues in the CDR3. The CDR3 nucleotides read TGTGCCAGCTCACCAGGGCAGGTGTCCTACAATGAGCAGTTCTTC. It is translated as CASSPGQVSYNEQFF.

The rearrangement joins TRBV6-5 to TRBJ2-7; 8 bases line up with TRBD1. From germline, CDR1 is MNHEY and CDR2 SVGAGI. The junction had 5 bases not matched to a gene; V was cut back by 6 bases and J by 4 bases. This CDR3 contains 13 residues. The CDR3 spells CASRFGQGYEQYF. The CDR3 DNA reads as TGTGCCAGCAGATTTGGACAGGGTTACGAGCAGTACTTC.

This clone was seen repeatedly, ten times or more. V is TRBV9 and J is TRBJ2-2; D perhaps matches TRBD2 (5 bases). V shed 0 bases and J shed 6 bases, with 15 bases lying between them. Per germline, CDR1 SGDLS and CDR2 YYNGEE. The CDR3 is made up of 16 amino acids. DNA of the CDR3: TGTGCCAGCAGCGTAGAATCCGCTCACGGGGCCGGGGAGCTGTTTTTT. Amino acids: CASSVESAHGAGELFF.

This clone was seen more than once but under ten times. This chain connects TRBV4-1 to TRBJ2-7; possibly TRBD1 for D (5 bases). This CDR3 has 15 residues. The V end was cut by 1 base, the J end by 2 bases, with 12 bases between. Germline lookup yields CDR1 MGHRA and CDR2 YSYEKL. The CDR3 coding sequence is TGCGCCAGCAGCCAAGCCGACACAGGAGCCTACGAGCAGTACTTC. Translated: CASSQADTGAYEQYF.

This chain joins TRBV4-2 and TRBJ2-5, with TRBD1 as a possible D gene (5 bases). This CDR3 is built from 14 residues. In germline, CDR1 is LGHNA, CDR2 YNFKEQ. Trimming took 0 bases from V and 4 from J, leaving 9 bases between them. CDR3 sequence (DNA): TGTGCCAGCAGCCAAGACCAGGGTGCAGAGACCCAGTACTTC. Amino acid sequence: CASSQDQGAETQYF.